This passage covers 4 T cell receptor beta chains from one sample sequenced in a study of T cell clusters in autoimmune cytopenias. One tube held mixed TRB-A and TRB-B primer pools for touch-down PCR. TCRdb re-called the multiplex PCR reads and catalogs CDR3 proteins one per entry, DNA excluded. The table for this sample gives 3,500 or so distinct CDR3 sequences. TRB amplification used approximately 250 ng of peripheral blood genomic DNA. Sample: peripheral blood. These receptors came from a human donor with an autoimmune cytopenia, with autoimmune hepatitis or in good health (not recorded which).

V and J are TRBV5-6 and TRBJ2-1; lacking DNA, the TRBD2 call made by TCRdb goes unchecked. Germline assignment: CDR1 SGHDT and CDR2 YYEEEE. The CDR3 runs 15 residues. The CDR3 loop reads CASSSTSGIYNEQFF.

This sequence joins TRBV27 and TRBJ2-1; TCRdb calls TRBD1, which cannot be checked without DNA. Germline V CDR1 and CDR2: MNHEY, SMNVEV (reference sequence). The CDR3 sequence is 15 residues long. The CDR3 sequence: CASKLRTGKVNEQFF.

This clonotype is classed as medium-sized by frequency. This chain connects TRBV7-6 to TRBJ2-7; TCRdb names TRBD1, which stays unverified in the absence of DNA. CDR3 length equals 15 residues. Germline V gene sequence: CDR1 SGHVS, CDR2 FNYEAQ. The CDR3 sequence: CASSPRTGQGTEQYF.

This chain uses TRBV5-6 with TRBJ2-1. This CDR3 spans 14 amino acids. Per germline, CDR1 SGHDT and CDR2 YYEEEE. The CDR3 sequence: CASSSMTSYNEQFF. The entire variable domain, with the rest obtained from reference TRBV5-6 and TRBJ2-1, is as follows: DAGVTQSPTHLIKTRGQQVTLRCSPKSGHDTVSWYQQALGQGPQFIFQYYEEEERQRGNFPDRFSGHQFPNYSSELNVNALLLGDSALYLCASSSMTSYNEQFFGPGTRLTVL.